This T cell receptor (beta chain) is from a study of blood T cell repertoires in COVID-19. Study processing details: Reference gene primer amplification yielded estimated nucleated cell counts. Profiled with immunoSEQ multiplex PCR; TCRdb holds only in-frame clones, not every one. V and J calls and clone size are those listed in that table; D and trimming were worked out from the DNA. This sample yields 200,000 to 300,000 clones, of which 80% to 90% are seen a single time; over 3.5% belongs to the top ten. The CDR3 sequence is 19 residues long. The V and J ends lost 1 base and 4 bases, in that order; junction bases with no gene match: 12. Per the germline V gene, CDR1 is LGHNT and CDR2 is FRNRAP.

V usage is TRBV12-5 and J usage is TRBJ1-3; 11 nucleotides match TRBD1. The specimen sequenced was peripheral blood. The sequence was collected from a woman in her 40s with acute or convalescent COVID-19. CDR3 coding DNA: TGTGCTAGTGGTTTGGCCCAACTAGGACAGGGGGCCGGAGGAAACACCATATATTTT. Residues: CASGLAQLGQGAGGNTIYF.